The clone carrying this T cell receptor (beta chain) was observed at least ten times. From the RT-PCR reads, TCRdb called clonotypes with MiXCR, one entry per CDR3 protein. The sample includes around 700,000 distinct CDR3 sequences, around 14% of them seen just once. CDR1 SGHVS and CDR2 FQNEAQ come from the germline V gene. Trimming took 1 base from V and 2 from J; bases not matched to a gene: 2. This CDR3 region has 15 residues. Sequenced sample: memory CD4+ T cells from blood. V usage is TRBV7-8 and J usage is TRBJ2-1; 7 bases line up with TRBD2. This TCR was recovered from a female donor in good health, serving as a healthy control. CDR3 region: CASSLGGSTYNEQFF. The DNA for the CDR3 is TGTGCCAGCAGCTTAGGCGGGAGTACCTACAATGAGCAGTTCTTC. The full variable domain, rest sourced from reference TRBV7-8 and TRBJ2-1, is GAGVSQSPRYKVAKRGQDVALRCDPISGHVSLFWYQQALGQGPEFLTYFQNEAQLDKSGLPSDRFFAERPEGSVSTLKIQRTQQEDSAVYLCASSLGGSTYNEQFFGPGTRLTVL.